This T cell receptor (beta chain) appears in the sequencing data of a study of blood T cell repertoires in COVID-19 (dated by TCRdb to 2019 to 2021). Some background on the complete study: Collaborator samples came from the United States, Italy and Spain and covered acute and convalescent phases of COVID-19. A de-identified subject ID, COVID-19 status, age in years and sex were almost always included in the sample metadata. Where HLA class I and class II types were available, the types were taken from metadata supplied by the sample provider, not from assay-based typing. The repertoires were released in a freely available public database meant as a resource for research on the immune response to SARS-CoV-2. Subjects who had been exposed to COVID-19, were actively infected with it, or had recovered from it provided the deeply sampled blood TCRbeta repertoires that made up the dataset. Samples came from the ongoing ImmuneRACE study (first 160 participants) plus 1,254 subjects from 6 global collaborators. The prospective study material was composed of cDNA or gDNA derived from T cells, B-cell-depleted T cells, or PBMCs. Study-wide findings and limitations: Clinical and demographic metadata were provided uncurated, with the amount varying by source and participant.

According to the germline V gene, CDR1 reads SGHTA and CDR2 reads FQGNSA. The junction shows trimming of 5 bases on V and 3 bases on J, and the gene matches do not reach 8 bases of it. From its cysteine to its phenylalanine, the CDR3 spans 15 amino acids. Of the read, only the CDR3 DNA is kept; its 45 bases are in frame from base 1. TCRbeta CDR3 regions were amplified from genomic DNA by means of the immunoSEQ Assay, a bias-controlled multiplex PCR. As for the original processing: The number of nucleated cells in each sample was estimated from the amplification of reference gene primers within the assay. To quantify the absolute abundance of each unique TCRbeta CDR3 rearrangement, sequence reads were collapsed and filtered. For each sample, productive Simpson clonality was calculated by taking the square root of Simpson's diversity index across productive rearrangements. Sourced from immuneACCESS, this table was stored by TCRdb with only in-frame sequences that have V and J called. A share of the clones is absent; for the studies checked, an unresolved V gene accounts for under half, and the remainder has no known explanation. V, J and clone size are those of that table, while D and trimming were read from the DNA. The sample table holds 70,000 or so clones, of which around 89% were seen once. The ten largest make up just under 0.6% of the sample.

On this clone: Its target antigen remains unknown. No much larger clone exists at a distance of one base, and base qualities are not known.

The collaborating institutions used their own protocols to collect whole blood in K2EDTA tubes. For TCRbeta analysis, collaborators shipped samples in one of three forms: frozen whole blood, isolated PBMCs, or DNA extracted from either of those sample types. The chain is made from TRBV7-2 and TRBJ2-7; 9 junctional bases match TRBD2. Sequenced: peripheral blood. The source is a man aged 55 to 70 with acute or convalescent COVID-19. The DNA sequence is given as TGTGCCAGCAGCCAAGTGCGGGAGGGCCGCTACGAGCAGTACTTC. Its translation is CASSQVREGRYEQYF.